This T cell receptor (beta chain) was retrieved from a study of beta chain features in type 1 diabetes. At the level of the study: Summed over all samples, the examined sorted cells came to roughly 110,000,000.

Trimming left V 0 bases short and J 0 bases short, with 13 bases between. The germline gives CDR1 SQVTM, CDR2 ANQGSEA. This CDR3 is built from 16 residues. TCRB transcripts that were expressed got sequenced, as all of the isolated RNA had been reverse transcribed. Sequenced naive, central memory and regulatory T cell samples produced an average of roughly 3.5 million reads. Profiling relied on immunoSEQ multiplex PCR, and the TCRdb table lists in-frame clones only, not all of them. Among 250,000 or so clones, 25% to 30% were seen once, and the ten largest hold under 5%. The specimen sequenced was central memory CD4+ T cells from blood. The TCR comes from a man under 40 in good health. The J gene is TRBJ2-3, the V gene TRBV29-1, with D tentatively TRBD2 (5 bases). DNA of the CDR3: TGCAGCGTTGAAGATCGCCTCGCGGGTAGCACAGATACGCAGTATTTT. It codes for CSVEDRLAGSTDTQYF.